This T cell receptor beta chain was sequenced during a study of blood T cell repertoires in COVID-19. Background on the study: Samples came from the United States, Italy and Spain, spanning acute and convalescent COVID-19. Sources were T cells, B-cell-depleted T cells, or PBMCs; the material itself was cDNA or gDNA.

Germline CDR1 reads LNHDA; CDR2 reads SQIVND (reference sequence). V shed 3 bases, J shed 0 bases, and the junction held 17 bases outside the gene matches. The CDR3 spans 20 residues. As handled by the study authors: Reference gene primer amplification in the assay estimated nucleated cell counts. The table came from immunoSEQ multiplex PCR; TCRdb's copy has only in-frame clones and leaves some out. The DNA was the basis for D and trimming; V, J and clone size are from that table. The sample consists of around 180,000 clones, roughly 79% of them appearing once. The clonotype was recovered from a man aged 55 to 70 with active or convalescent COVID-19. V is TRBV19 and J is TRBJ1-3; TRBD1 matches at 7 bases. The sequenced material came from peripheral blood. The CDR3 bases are TGTGCCAGTAGTATTGAAGGATTAGGGGGCGAAGGATCCTCTGGAAACACCATATATTTT. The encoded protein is CASSIEGLGGEGSSGNTIYF.